This T cell receptor beta chain was retrieved from a study of blood T cell repertoires in COVID-19. Study in general: From the United States, Italy and Spain came samples of acute and convalescent COVID-19.

Sequenced by immunoSEQ multiplex PCR; TCRdb stores in-frame clones only, minus some. The profile shows 340,000 or so clones, around 86% of them singletons. Germline V lookup: CDR1 LNHDA, CDR2 SQIVND (reference sequence). The CDR3 length is 17 residues. V lost 4 bases to trimming and J lost 0 bases; unmatched junction nucleotides: 7. The chain has TRBV19 and TRBJ1-5; 9 bases match TRBD1. Material: PBMCs or T cells enriched from blood (not recorded which). The clonotype originates from a woman between 40 and 55 years old with acute COVID-19. CDR3 sequence reads: CASSRTGASYSNQPQHF. DNA of the CDR3: TGTGCCAGTAGTAGGACAGGGGCCTCTTATAGCAATCAGCCCCAGCATTTT.